A single sample gave rise to the 27 T cell receptor beta chains below, sequenced in a study of blood T cell repertoires in COVID-19. TCRdb's copy holds only in-frame clones and misses some; the assay was immunoSEQ multiplex PCR. Here the sample spans roughly 250,000 clones, 70% to 85% being singletons. Sample: peripheral blood. The receptors shown here come from a woman aged 80 or over with acute or convalescent COVID-19.

The chain recombines TRBV11-1 with TRBJ2-7; TRBD2 might be the D (5 bases). Germline V CDR1 and CDR2: SGHAT, FQDESV (reference sequence). V dropped 1 base and J dropped 3 bases, with 10 bases sitting between them. CDR3 size: 14 residues. This CDR3 reads CASSLEGGFYEQYF. The CDR3 DNA reads as TGTGCCAGCAGCTTAGAGGGCGGGTTCTACGAGCAGTACTTC. Based on the CDR3 plus reference TRBV11-1 and TRBJ2-7, the full variable domain is EAEVAQSPRYKITEKSQAVAFWCDPISGHATLYWYRQILGQGPELLVQFQDESVVDDSQLPKDRFSAERLKGVDSTLKIQPAELGDSAMYLCASSLEGGFYEQYFGPGTRLTVT.

The chain joins TRBV13 to TRBJ1-1; the D gene is possibly TRBD1 (6 bases). CDR3 length: 18 amino acids. Germline V gene sequence: CDR1 PRHDT, CDR2 FYEKMQ (reference sequence). Between the trimmed V and J ends, which lost 3 bases and 4 bases, there was a span of 24 bases. The CDR3 loop reads CASSFWSRPGAEVTEAFF. For the CDR3, the DNA is TGTGCCAGCAGCTTTTGGTCTCGGCCAGGGGCTGAAGTCACTGAAGCTTTCTTT.

The rearrangement joins TRBV11-3 to TRBJ2-5; D is unclear. V lost 0 bases, J lost 5 bases, and 7 bases lay in between. The CDR3 loop spans 13 amino acids. CDR1 is SGHNT and CDR2 is YENEEA in the germline V gene. DNA of the CDR3: TGTGCCAGCAGCTTAGATCCGAGGGAGACCCAGTACTTC. Protein product: CASSLDPRETQYF.

CDR3 DNA sequence: TGCGCCAGCAGCTTGGGACAGGGCTTCACAGATACGCAGTATTTT. Amino acid sequence: CASSLGQGFTDTQYF. This chain links TRBV5-1 with TRBJ2-3, with 7 bases fitting TRBD1. J gave up 2 bases and V 0 bases, and 3 bases lay outside the gene matches. The CDR3 runs 15 residues. In germline, CDR1 is SGHRS, CDR2 YFSETQ.

The rearrangement joins TRBV7-9 to TRBJ1-4, with 8 bases identical to TRBD1. The CDR3 totals 15 residues. V lost 5 bases to trimming and J lost 3 bases; unmatched junction nucleotides: 5. Germline CDR1 SEHNR, CDR2 FQNEAQ (reference sequence). The CDR3 loop reads CASSQGGQANEKLFF. The CDR3 DNA sequence: TGTGCCAGCAGCCAGGGGGGACAGGCTAATGAAAAACTGTTTTTT.

The rearrangement joins TRBV6-1 to TRBJ1-3; D not resolved. The CDR3 contains 14 residues. Trimming pared 2 bases from V and 4 bases from J, leaving 9 bases between. Germline V gene lookup returns CDR1 MNHNS and CDR2 SASEGT. CDR3 sequence reads: CASSEQVRGNTIYF. The CDR3 DNA follows: TGTGCCAGCAGTGAACAGGTTCGGGGAAACACCATATATTTT.

The chain employs TRBV19 and TRBJ2-1, with 9 bases fitting TRBD2. The CDR3 runs to 15 residues. The V and J ends lost 5 bases and 6 bases, in that order; junction bases with no gene match: 8. Germline CDR1 is LNHDA and CDR2 is SQIVND (reference sequence). This chain's CDR3 is CASSPSGLASNEQFF. For the CDR3, the DNA is TGTGCCAGTAGTCCCTCCGGACTAGCGTCCAATGAGCAGTTCTTC.

This clone has at least ten counts. The chain has TRBV11-3 and TRBJ2-1, with D maybe TRBD2 (5 bases). In germline, CDR1 is SGHNT, CDR2 YENEEA. The germline V and J ends were trimmed by 0 bases and 10 bases, with 13 bases remaining between them. The CDR3 totals 14 residues. Here the CDR3 DNA reads TGTGCCAGCAGCTTAGATCGGGCTAGCAGAGAGCAGTTCTTC. This sequence encodes CASSLDRASREQFF.

The chain has TRBV6-6 and TRBJ2-2; 7 bases line up with TRBD2. Trimming took 2 bases from V and 4 from J; bases not matched to a gene: 4. The V gene's germline CDR1 is MNHNY and CDR2 SVGAGI (reference sequence). The CDR3 is made up of 15 amino acids. CDR3: CASSYGRAATGELFF. The CDR3 DNA reads as TGTGCCAGCAGTTACGGGAGGGCGGCCACCGGGGAGCTGTTTTTT.

The J gene is TRBJ2-3, the V gene TRBV5-5; tentatively, D is TRBD1 (6 bases). CDR3 length: 14 amino acids. V lost 3 bases and J lost 2, with 10 bases in between. Per germline, CDR1 SGHKS and CDR2 YYEKEE (reference sequence). Written as DNA, the CDR3 is TGTGCCAGCAGCTCCAACAGGGCCACAGATACGCAGTATTTT. Residues: CASSSNRATDTQYF. Using reference TRBV5-5 and TRBJ2-3 for the parts outside the CDR3, the full variable domain is DAGVTQSPTHLIKTRGQQVTLRCSPISGHKSVSWYQQVLGQGPQFIFQYYEKEERGRGNFPDRFSARQFPNYSSELNVNALLLGDSALYLCASSSNRATDTQYFGPGTRLTVL.

This clone was detected once. J is TRBJ1-1 and V is TRBV6-6; D gene uncertain. V was cut by 6 bases and J by 2 bases, with 10 bases left in between. The CDR3 is 13 amino acids. The germline CDR1 and CDR2 sequences are MNHNY and SVGAGI (reference sequence). CDR3 in DNA: TGTGCCAGCAGGGCGGGTTTTAACACTGAAGCTTTCTTT. Translated, it gives CASRAGFNTEAFF.

This clone appeared once. J is TRBJ2-7 and V is TRBV5-6; D is unresolved. Looked up from germline, CDR1 is SGHDT and CDR2 is YYEEEE. The CDR3 has 14 amino acids. V dropped 0 bases and J dropped 4 bases, with 11 bases sitting between them. Here the CDR3 reads CASSLDPGMYEQYF. As DNA, the CDR3 is TGTGCCAGCAGCTTGGACCCAGGTATGTACGAGCAGTACTTC.

J is TRBJ1-3 and V is TRBV10-3, with D possibly TRBD1 on 6 matching bases. CDR1 and CDR2 (germline): ENHRY, SYGVKD. Trimming removed 7 bases from V and 0 bases from J, with 16 bases in between. The CDR3 runs 16 residues. CDR3 in amino acids: CAIKALGGHSGNTIYF. The CDR3 nucleotides read TGTGCCATCAAAGCCCTAGGGGGACACTCTGGAAACACCATATATTTT.

This clone was observed once. Other DNA sequences in the same sample also yield this CDR3. This chain uses TRBV6-2 or TRBV6-3 with TRBJ1-1, with 9 bases identical to TRBD1. V shed 6 bases and J 4 bases; nucleotides not matched to a gene: 3. In germline, CDR1 is MNHEY, CDR2 SVGEGT. The CDR3 spans 13 residues. The CDR3 coding sequence is TGTGCCAGCAGCCTGACAGGGGGCACTGAAGCTTTCTTT. It specifies CASSLTGGTEAFF.

This rearrangement joins TRBV9 to TRBJ1-2, with TRBD1 matching over 9 bases. CDR3 length equals 14 residues. From germline, CDR1 is SGDLS and CDR2 YYNGEE. With 4 bases clipped from V and 5 bases from J, the junction kept 6 bases outside the gene matches. The chain's CDR3 is CASSPRTGAYGYTF. The CDR3 DNA reads TGTGCCAGCAGCCCAAGGACAGGGGCGTATGGCTACACCTTC.

This clone was detected once. The genes are TRBV7-3 and TRBJ2-2; D is possibly TRBD2 (6 bases). The CDR3 extends over 14 amino acids. Germline CDR1 reads SGHTA; CDR2 reads FQGTGA. Trimming left V 3 bases short and J 7 bases short, with 12 bases between. CDR3 residues: CASSFGAGNGELFF. For the CDR3, the DNA is TGTGCCAGCAGCTTCGGGGCGGGGAACGGGGAGCTGTTTTTT. The whole variable domain, filled in from reference TRBV7-3 and TRBJ2-2, reads GAGVSQTPSNKVTEKGKYVELRCDPISGHTALYWYRQSLGQGPEFLIYFQGTGAADDSGLPNDRFFAVRPEGSVSTLKIQRTERGDSAVYLCASSFGAGNGELFFGEGSRLTVL.

This sequence joins TRBV5-4 and TRBJ2-7; a weak D match, TRBD2 (7 bases). Germline loops: CDR1 SGHNT, CDR2 YYREEE (reference sequence). The ends were cut back, 4 bases at V and 7 bases at J, with 18 bases in the middle. The CDR3 consists of 14 residues. CDR3 loop: CASSPQRGAREQYF. In DNA form, the CDR3 reads TGTGCCAGCAGCCCACAACGGGGGGCGCGTGAGCAGTACTTC.

The V and J genes are TRBV6-1 and TRBJ1-5; a possible D gene is TRBD1 (5 bases). Germline V gives CDR1 MNHNS, CDR2 SASEGT. V was pared by 2 bases and J by 0 bases, with 14 bases between. The CDR3 runs to 17 residues. CDR3 amino acids: CASSEWAGYYSNQPQHF. The CDR3 bases are TGTGCCAGCAGTGAATGGGCAGGGTATTATAGCAATCAGCCCCAGCATTTT.

A single count supports this clone. The chain is built from TRBV19 and TRBJ2-6, with D possibly TRBD1 on 6 matching bases. Trimming left V 3 bases short and J 9 bases short, with 15 bases between. The CDR3 runs to 15 residues. CDR1 and CDR2 (germline): LNHDA, SQIVND (reference sequence). The CDR3 is CASSMRGSWDNVLTF. DNA for the CDR3: TGTGCCAGTAGTATGAGGGGGTCCTGGGACAACGTCCTGACTTTC.

This chain joins TRBV7-2 and TRBJ1-3; D gene unclear. Germline CDR1 and CDR2: SGHTA and FQGNSA. The CDR3 runs 16 residues. V dropped 0 bases and J dropped 0 bases, with 9 bases sitting between them. The CDR3, as DNA: TGTGCCAGCAGCTTAGCGCTACTGAACTCTGGAAACACCATATATTTT. Encoded protein: CASSLALLNSGNTIYF. The full variable domain, with the rest looked up from reference TRBV7-2 and TRBJ1-3, is GAGVSQSPSNKVTEKGKDVELRCDPISGHTALYWYRQSLGQGLEFLIYFQGNSAPDKSGLPSDRFSAERTGGSVSTLTIQRTQQEDSAVYLCASSLALLNSGNTIYFGEGSWLTVV.

V gene TRBV27 combines with J gene TRBJ1-1; D may be TRBD1 (5 bases). The CDR3 consists of 11 residues. Trimming took 7 bases from V and 11 from J, leaving 14 bases between them. Germline values: CDR1 MNHEY, CDR2 SMNVEV (reference sequence). The CDR3 reads CASTEGGTAFF. CDR3 coding DNA: TGTGCCAGCACCGAGGGAGGGACGGCTTTCTTT.

This chain connects TRBV2 to TRBJ1-6, with a weak D call TRBD1 (5 bases). V lost 1 base to trimming and J lost 4 bases, with 8 bases between them. This CDR3 contains 15 residues. From germline, CDR1 is SNHLY and CDR2 FYNNEI. For the CDR3, the DNA is TGTGCCAGCAGTGAAGGGGGGGGTTATAATTCACCCCTCCACTTT. Encoded protein: CASSEGGGYNSPLHF.

This clone was seen just once. V usage is TRBV24-1 and J usage is TRBJ2-5; D is ambiguous. This CDR3 region has 12 residues. Trimming removed 2 bases from V and 3 bases from J, with 3 bases in between. Looked up from germline, CDR1 is KGHDR and CDR2 is SFDVKD. The DNA for the CDR3 is TGTGCCACCAGTGATTCCAAAGAGACCCAGTACTTC. This encodes CATSDSKETQYF.

V gene TRBV7-3 combines with J gene TRBJ1-6; 7 bases are shared with TRBD1. This CDR3 comprises 15 residues. The germline V gene encodes CDR1 SGHTA and CDR2 FQGTGA. V was pared by 1 base and J by 10 bases, with 7 bases of the junction left unmatched. The CDR3 spells CASSLKGAGGSPLHF. The CDR3, as DNA: TGTGCCAGCAGCTTAAAGGGGGCTGGGGGGTCACCCCTCCACTTT.

The chain recombines TRBV5-1 with TRBJ1-2; perhaps TRBD1 as D (5 bases). V was shortened by 3 bases and J by 2 bases, with 14 bases between the two germline ends. Germline V gives CDR1 SGHRS, CDR2 YFSETQ. This CDR3 comprises 15 residues. DNA for the CDR3: TGCGCCAGCAGCTCCGGCTCGGGGGGGAACTATGGCTACACCTTC. This codes for CASSSGSGGNYGYTF.

The CDR3 is CASSLASGGNNEQFF. The CDR3, as DNA: TGCGCCAGCAGCTTGGCTAGCGGGGGCAACAATGAGCAGTTCTTC. V gene TRBV5-1 combines with J gene TRBJ2-1, with 10 bases lining up with TRBD2. V lost 0 bases and J lost 5; bases outside the gene matches: 2. Looked up from germline, CDR1 is SGHRS and CDR2 is YFSETQ. The CDR3 loop spans 15 amino acids.

Note on this clone: Its ends do not fully match the called genes, so a read error is possible. V is TRBV2 and J is TRBJ2-3, with 7 positions matching TRBD2. CDR1 SNHLY and CDR2 FYNNEI come from the germline V gene. There are 15 residues in the CDR3. In DNA form, the CDR3 reads TGTGCCAGCAGTCCACTCCAGTTTCTAGCGGACTTTTCTTGGTTT. This translates into CASSPLQFLADFSWF.